Reported below is one TCR beta chain. Its antigen is unidentified. Germline lookup yields CDR1 DFQATT and CDR2 SNEGSKA (reference sequence). With 6 bases removed from V and 1 base from J, the gap between germline ends came to 16 bases. This CDR3 is 14 amino acids long. TCRdb independently ran MiXCR on the 5' RACE reads; one entry per CDR3 protein. This table holds 160,000 or so distinct CDR3 sequences, around a tenth found once. The entry originates in a study of CD8 T cells in ankylosing spondylitis. Study-level findings and limits: Existing reports had already noted some motif variants in reactive arthritis synovial fluid and blood.

This chain uses TRBV20-1 with TRBJ2-7; the D is unclear. The sequenced sample was blood, either unsorted or a sorted T cell fraction (not recorded which). The receptor comes from a female donor with ankylosing spondylitis or in good health (not recorded which). The DNA of the CDR3 is TGCAGTGCCAAGGAGTGGTCGAGATCCTACGAGCAGTACTTC. It codes for CSAKEWSRSYEQYF.